The T cell receptor (beta chain) described here comes from a study of blood T cell repertoires in COVID-19. The CDR3 consists of 13 residues. Germline V gene sequence: CDR1 SGHDT, CDR2 YYEEEE. Between the trimmed V and J ends, which lost 1 base and 3 bases, there was a span of 5 bases. Original processing notes: Nucleated cell counts were estimated from reference gene primer amplification. TCRdb's table, derived via immunoSEQ multiplex PCR, lists solely in-frame clones and lacks some. V and J calls and clone size are given by that table; D and trimming were obtained from the DNA. The sample includes 250,000 to 300,000 clones, around 93% seen only once; the top ten take 0.95% to 1.5%.

The V and J genes are TRBV5-6 and TRBJ2-4; D uncertain. Sequencing used PBMCs or T cells enriched from blood (not recorded which). This sequence originates from a human donor in a cohort exposed to, infected with or recovered from COVID-19 (not recorded which). The donor label of this sample is uncertain. The CDR3 region is CASSLNGKNIQYF. The CDR3 nucleotides are TGTGCCAGCAGCTTGAACGGCAAAAACATTCAGTACTTC.